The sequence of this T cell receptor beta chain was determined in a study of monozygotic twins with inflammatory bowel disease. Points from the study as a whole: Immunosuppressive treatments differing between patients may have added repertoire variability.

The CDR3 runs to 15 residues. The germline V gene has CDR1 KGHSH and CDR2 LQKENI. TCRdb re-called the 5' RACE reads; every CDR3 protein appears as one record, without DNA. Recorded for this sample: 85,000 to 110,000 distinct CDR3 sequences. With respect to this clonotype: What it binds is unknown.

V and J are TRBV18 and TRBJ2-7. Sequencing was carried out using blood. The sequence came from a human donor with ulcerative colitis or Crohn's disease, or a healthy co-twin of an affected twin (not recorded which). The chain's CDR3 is CASSPLLEGTDEQYF.